This TCR beta chain was found in a study of regulatory T cells in long-lasting Graves disease. CDR3-region Arm-PCR and iRepertoire HTBI primers produced the TCR beta libraries. TCRdb passed the multiplex PCR reads through MiXCR, listing each CDR3 protein once. The repertoire has some 200,000 distinct CDR3 sequences, roughly 18% of them found once; the top ten carry about an eighth. Time point here: newly diagnosed GD, antithyroid drugs for less than 3 months. PBMC-derived RNA was used for the TCR library. A peripheral blood sample, around 8.6 milliliters in volume, was drawn into EDTA tubes. Germline V gene data show CDR1 as SGHVS and CDR2 as FQNEAQ. Trimming pared 7 bases from V and 7 bases from J, leaving 8 bases between. The CDR3 is made up of 12 amino acids. This clonotype was counted between two and nine times. This sample also belongs to another study, concerning T cells in Graves' hyperthyroidism and ophthalmopathy.

The sample here was peripheral blood mononuclear cells (PBMCs), taken at new diagnosis, from a patient treated with antithyroid drugs. The chain couples TRBV7-8 to TRBJ1-6; D call uncertain. The sequence was collected from a woman in her twenties or thirties with Graves disease. CDR3 loop: CASNRLNSPLHF. The CDR3 region has the DNA TGTGCCAGCAATCGGTTGAATTCACCCCTCCACTTT.